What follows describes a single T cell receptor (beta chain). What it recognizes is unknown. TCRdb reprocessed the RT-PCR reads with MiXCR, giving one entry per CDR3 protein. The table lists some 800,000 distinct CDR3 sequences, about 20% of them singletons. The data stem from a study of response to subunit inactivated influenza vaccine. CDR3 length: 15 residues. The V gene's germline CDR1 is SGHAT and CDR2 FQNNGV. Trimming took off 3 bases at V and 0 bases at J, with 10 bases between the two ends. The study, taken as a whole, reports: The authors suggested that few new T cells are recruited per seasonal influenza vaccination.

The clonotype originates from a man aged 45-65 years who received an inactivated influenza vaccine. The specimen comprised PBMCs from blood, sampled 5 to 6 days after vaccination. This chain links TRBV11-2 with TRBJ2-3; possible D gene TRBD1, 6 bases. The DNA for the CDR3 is TGTGCCAGCAGCTTCCGGACAGTGAGCACAGATACGCAGTATTTT. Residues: CASSFRTVSTDTQYF. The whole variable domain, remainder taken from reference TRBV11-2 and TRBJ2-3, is EAGVAQSPRYKIIEKRQSVAFWCNPISGHATLYWYQQILGQGPKLLIQFQNNGVVDDSQLPKDRFSAERLKGVDSTLKIQPAKLEDSAVYLCASSFRTVSTDTQYFGPGTRLTVL.